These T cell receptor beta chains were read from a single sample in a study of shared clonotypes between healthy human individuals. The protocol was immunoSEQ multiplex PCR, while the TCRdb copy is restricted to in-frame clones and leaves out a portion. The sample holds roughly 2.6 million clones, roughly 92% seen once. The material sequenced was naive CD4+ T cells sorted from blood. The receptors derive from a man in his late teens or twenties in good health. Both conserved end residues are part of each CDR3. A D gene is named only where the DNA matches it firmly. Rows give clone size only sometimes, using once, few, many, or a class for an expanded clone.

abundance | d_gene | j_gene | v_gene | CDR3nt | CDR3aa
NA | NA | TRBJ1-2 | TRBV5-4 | TGTGCCAGCAGCTTGGGGGCCACACTACTATCACATGGCTACACCTTC | CASSLGATLLSHGYTF
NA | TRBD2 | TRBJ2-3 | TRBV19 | TGTGCCAGTAGTAAAAGCGGGGGTCCAGATACGCAGTATTTT | CASSKSGGPDTQYF
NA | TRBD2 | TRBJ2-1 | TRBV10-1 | TGCGCCAGCAGTGAAACGGGGGGGATCAATGAGCAGTTCTTC | CASSETGGINEQFF
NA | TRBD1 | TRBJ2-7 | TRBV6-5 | TGTGCCAGCACAGGGACCGGGACAGCCTCCTACGAGCAGTACTTC | CASTGTGTASYEQYF
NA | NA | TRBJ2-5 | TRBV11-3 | TGTGCCAGCAGCTTAGATCGGGGGAGCGAGACCCAGTACTTC | CASSLDRGSETQYF
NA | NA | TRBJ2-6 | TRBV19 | TGTGCCAGTAGTAAGCAGACAGGAGACTCTGGGGCCAACGTCCTGACTTTC | CASSKQTGDSGANVLTF
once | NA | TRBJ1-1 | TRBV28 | TGTGCCAGCAGTTTAACGGGGGCCCAATACACTGAAGCTTTCTTT | CASSLTGAQYTEAFF
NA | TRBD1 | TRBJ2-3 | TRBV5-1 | TGCGCCAGCAGCATCGGACAGGGGGAGACAGATACGCAGTATTTT | CASSIGQGETDTQYF
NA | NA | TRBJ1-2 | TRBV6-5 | TGTGCCAGCGGGGGCACTAACTATGGCTACACCTTC | CASGGTNYGYTF
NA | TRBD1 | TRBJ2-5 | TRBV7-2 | TGTGCCAGCAGCGGAGGGACAGGGGGGTTCGAGACCCAGTACTTC | CASSGGTGGFETQYF
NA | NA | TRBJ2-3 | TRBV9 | TGTGCCAGCAGCCCCCGAGGGGGGGATAGCACAGATACGCAGTATTTT | CASSPRGGDSTDTQYF
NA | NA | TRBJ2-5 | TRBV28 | TGTGCCAGCAGGCGGGGTAAACAAGAGACCCAGTACTTC | CASRRGKQETQYF
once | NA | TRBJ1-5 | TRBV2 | TGTGCCAGCAGTGAAAGGGGCGGAGACGGTACTCAGCCCCAGCAGTTT | CASSERGGDGTQPQQF
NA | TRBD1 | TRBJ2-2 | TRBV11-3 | TGTGCCAGCAGCCAACAGGGGGCAGGGGTAGCCGGGGAGCTGTTTTTT | CASSQQGAGVAGELFF
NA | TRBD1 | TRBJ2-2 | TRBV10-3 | TGTGCCATCAGTGAGGACAGGGACACCGGGGAGCTGTTTTTT | CAISEDRDTGELFF
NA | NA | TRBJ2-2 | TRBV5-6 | TGTGCCAGCAGCTTGAGAGGTCTTAACACCGGGGAGCTGTTTTTT | CASSLRGLNTGELFF
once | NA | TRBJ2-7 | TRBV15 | TGTGCCACCAGCAGAGATCGCCCTGAACTTCCCTACGAGCAGTACTTC | CATSRDRPELPYEQYF
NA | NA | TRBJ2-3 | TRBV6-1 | TGTGCCAGCACCGCCGATAGCCATGGGCCAGATACGCAGTATTTT | CASTADSHGPDTQYF
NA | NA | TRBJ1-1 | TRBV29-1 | TGCAGCGTTTTCCGGGAGGGCACTGAAGCTTTCTTT | CSVFREGTEAFF
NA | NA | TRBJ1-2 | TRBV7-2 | TGTGCCAGCACAAAGGGGTTCTCGAACGGCTACACCTTC | CASTKGFSNGYTF
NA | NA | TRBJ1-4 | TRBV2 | TGTGCCAGCAGTGTAGCAGGGGCGGGTGAAAAACTGTTTTTT | CASSVAGAGEKLFF
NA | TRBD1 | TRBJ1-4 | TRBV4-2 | TGTGCCAGCAGCCCGGAACAGGGGGGAGGGGGTGAAAAACTGTTTTTT | CASSPEQGGGGEKLFF
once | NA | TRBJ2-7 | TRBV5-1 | TGCGCCAGCAGATGGAGTGGGGATGCTTACGAGCAGTACTTC | CASRWSGDAYEQYF
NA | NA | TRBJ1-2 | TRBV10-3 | TGTGCCATCAGTGATGGTTCCAGCTACACCTTC | CAISDGSSYTF
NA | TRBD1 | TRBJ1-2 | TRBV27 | TGTGCCAGCAGTCGGGGACAGGGGGAGCTCTATGGCTACACCTTC | CASSRGQGELYGYTF
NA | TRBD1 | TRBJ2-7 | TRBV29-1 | TGCAGCGTTGAAGATCCCTCGGGGGACAGGCCCCACGAGCAGTACTTC | CSVEDPSGDRPHEQYF
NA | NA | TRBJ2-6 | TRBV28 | TGTGCCAGCAGCCTGATACAGGGCTCTGGGGCCAACGTCCTGACTTTC | CASSLIQGSGANVLTF
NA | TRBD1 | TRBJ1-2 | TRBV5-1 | TGCGCCAGCAGCCCGGACAGGGGGAGAGATGGCTACACCTTC | CASSPDRGRDGYTF
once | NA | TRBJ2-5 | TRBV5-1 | TGCGCCAGCAGCTTGGATTCTAGCCGACAAGAGACCCAGTACTTC | CASSLDSSRQETQYF
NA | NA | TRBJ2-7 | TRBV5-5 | TGTGCCAGCAGCTTGGATCTGGAAACCTACGAGCAGTACTTC | CASSLDLETYEQYF
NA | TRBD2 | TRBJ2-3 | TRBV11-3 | TGTGCCAGCAGCTTGACGGGGGGGCCGAATACGCAGTATTTT | CASSLTGGPNTQYF
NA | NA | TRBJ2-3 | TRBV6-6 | TGTGCCAGCAGTTACGGGGGTTTTTCTAGCACAGATACGCAGTATTTT | CASSYGGFSSTDTQYF
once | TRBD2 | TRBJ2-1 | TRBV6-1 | TGTGCCAGCAGTGAAAGGGTAGCGGGGATGGAGCAGTTCTTC | CASSERVAGMEQFF
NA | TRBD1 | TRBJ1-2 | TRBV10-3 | TGTGCCATCAGTGAGTCGGTGGGACAGGGGGCGACTGGCTACACCTTC | CAISESVGQGATGYTF
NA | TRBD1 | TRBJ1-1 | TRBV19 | TGTGCCAGTCTTACAGGGGGGAACACTGAAGCTTTCTTT | CASLTGGNTEAFF
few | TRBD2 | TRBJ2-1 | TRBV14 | TGTGCCAGCAGCCAATCGGGACTAGCGGTCAATGAGCAGTTCTTC | CASSQSGLAVNEQFF
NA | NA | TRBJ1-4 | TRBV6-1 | TGTGCCAGCAGTTCCCAGGACAGTAAGAGGGAAAAACTGTTTTTT | CASSSQDSKREKLFF
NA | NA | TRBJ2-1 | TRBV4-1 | TGCGCCAGCAGCCACGGCGGGGTCTACAATGAGCAGTTCTTC | CASSHGGVYNEQFF
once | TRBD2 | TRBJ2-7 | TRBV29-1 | TGCAGCGTTGTGGGGGGGTCCTGGGACTCGACCTACGAGCAGTACTTC | CSVVGGSWDSTYEQYF
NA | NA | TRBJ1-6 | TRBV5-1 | TGCGCCAGCAGCTTCGACCCTGGGAGGGATAATTCACCCCTCCACTTT | CASSFDPGRDNSPLHF
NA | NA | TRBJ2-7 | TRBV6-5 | TGTGCCAGCAGTCAGGGTAACGAGCAGTACTTC | CASSQGNEQYF
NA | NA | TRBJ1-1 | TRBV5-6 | TGTGCCAGCAGTACTGAAACGGTGAACACTGAAGCTTTCTTT | CASSTETVNTEAFF
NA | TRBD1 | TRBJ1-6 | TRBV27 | TGTGCCAGCAGTCCTGACAGGGTGGGTTCACCCCTCCACTTT | CASSPDRVGSPLHF
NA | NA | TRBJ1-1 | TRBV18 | TGTGCCAGCTCACCAGCAGGGGCGACCATGAACACTGAAGCTTTCTTT | CASSPAGATMNTEAFF
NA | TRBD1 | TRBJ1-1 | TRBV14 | TGTGCCAGCAGCCAAGTCGCGGGACAGGGAGGGGCTGAAGCTTTCTTT | CASSQVAGQGGAEAFF